The 27 T cell receptor beta chains listed next were all sequenced from one sample in a study of Graves' ophthalmopathy and Graves' hyperthyroidism (dated by TCRdb to between 2017 and 2018). TCRdb names Illumina HiSeq 2000 as the instrument used. TCR beta CDR3 regions were amplified from RNA transcripts for repertoire sequencing. The first round of RT-PCR was done with HTBI primers and the Qiagen OneStep RT-PCR kit, and was followed by a second round of multiplex PCR, then size selection and purification. The public reads were run again by TCRdb, first through fastp at Q25 and then through MiXCR, and only productive beta chains were kept. Duplicate CDR3 protein sequences are folded into a single record with the most common DNA and genes. The sample table shows about 740,000 distinct CDR3 sequences, and 40% are seen once. The top ten constitute about 40% of the sample. The material sequenced was peripheral blood. These receptors originate from an adult man with Graves' ophthalmopathy.

As for this clonotype: This may come from a read error, since a much larger clone is one base off. V gene TRBV20-1 combines with J gene TRBJ1-4, with 7 positions matching TRBD1. Germline V gives CDR1 DFQATT, CDR2 SNEGSKA (reference sequence). This CDR3 is 14 amino acids long. CDR3 DNA sequence: TGCAGTCCTAGAGATAGACAGGGACGAGAAAAACTGTTTTTT. Translating it yields CSPRDRQGREKLFF.

About this clonotype: It is likely a read error, because the conserved phenylalanine at the end of the CDR3 is missing. This rearrangement joins TRBV29-1 to TRBJ1-1, with 7 bases that match TRBD1. CDR1 is SQVTM, CDR2 ANQGSEA, per germline. Germline trimming cut 2 bases from V and 0 bases from J; bases unmatched to any gene: 12. This CDR3 has 17 amino acids. The CDR3 here is CSVETPLMDRLNTEAFL. CDR3 DNA: TGCAGCGTTGAAACCCCCCTTATGGACAGGTTGAACACTGAAGCTTTCCTT.

The chain combines TRBV29-1 with TRBJ1-1; D is possibly TRBD1 (6 bases). The CDR3 runs 15 residues. Germline CDR1 is SQVTM and CDR2 is ANQGSEA. Trimming shortened V by 3 bases and J by 4 bases, and 18 bases separated the two germline ends. CDR3 loop: CSVDRDNNGGTEAFF. In DNA form, the CDR3 reads TGCAGCGTTGATAGGGACAATAATGGTGGCACTGAAGCTTTCTTT.

The sample holds a few counts of this clonotype. V and J are TRBV12-3 or TRBV12-4 and TRBJ1-1; D gene uncertain. V was trimmed by 3 bases and J by 11 bases, leaving 16 bases between them. CDR3 length: 13 amino acids. In DNA form, the CDR3 reads TGTGCCAGCAGTTTGGTGTCAGCGGGAATGGCTTTCTTT. Protein product: CASSLVSAGMAFF.

This clonotype was counted many times. The chain couples TRBV7-8 to TRBJ2-7; D remains ambiguous. The CDR3 runs to 13 residues. V was pared by 4 bases and J by 7 bases, with 14 bases between. The V gene's germline CDR1 is SGHVS and CDR2 FQNEAQ. CDR3: CASSYKDSWEQYF. In nucleotides, the CDR3 is TGTGCCAGCAGCTACAAAGATTCGTGGGAGCAGTACTTC.

This clonotype was picked up one time. The J gene is TRBJ2-5, the V gene TRBV29-1; 8 bases are a match to TRBD2. With V trimmed by 5 bases and J by 1 base, 9 bases remained unmatched. The CDR3 covers 15 residues. CDR1 is SQVTM, CDR2 ANQGSEA, per germline. Here the CDR3 reads CSVSGGSGVQETQYF. CDR3 sequence (DNA): TGCAGCGTTTCCGGGGGTAGCGGGGTCCAAGAGACCCAGTACTTC.

The chain combines TRBV11-2 with TRBJ2-2; D gene uncertain. The germline gives CDR1 SGHAT, CDR2 FQNNGV. V was shortened by 3 bases and J by 1 base, with 6 bases between the two germline ends. This CDR3 contains 14 residues. The CDR3 DNA reads TGTGCCAGCAGCTTGAGTCAGAACACCGGGGAGCTGTTTTTT. Protein sequence: CASSLSQNTGELFF.

This clonotype was seen repeatedly, ten times or more. V and J are TRBV10-3 and TRBJ2-5; tentatively, D is TRBD2 (6 bases). CDR1 and CDR2 from the germline V gene are ENHRY and SYGVKD. Trimming left V 7 bases short and J 1 base short, with 10 bases between. The CDR3 runs to 13 residues. CDR3 loop: CAITDGGQETQYF. In DNA form, the CDR3 reads TGTGCCATCACGGACGGGGGCCAAGAGACCCAGTACTTC.

A few counts support this clonotype. The V and J genes are TRBV6-6 and TRBJ2-5; 10 bases match TRBD2. With V trimmed by 2 bases and J by 4 bases, 1 base remained unmatched. Per the germline V gene, CDR1 is MNHNY and CDR2 is SVGAGI (reference sequence). The CDR3 extends over 14 amino acids. The CDR3 loop reads CASSYTSGAETQYF. CDR3 sequence (DNA): TGTGCCAGCAGTTACACTAGCGGGGCAGAGACCCAGTACTTC.

The genes are TRBV25-1 and TRBJ2-3; D is unclear. The germline gives CDR1 MGHDK, CDR2 SYGVNS. V was trimmed by 1 base and J by 2 bases, leaving 7 bases between them. The CDR3 sequence is 14 residues long. Here the CDR3 DNA reads TGTGCCAGCAGTGAATGGTGGATCACAGATACGCAGTATTTT. This gives the protein CASSEWWITDTQYF.

Worth noting for this clonotype: A junction end diverges from the germline sequence, so it may reflect a read error. The CDR3 bases are TGTGCCAGCAGTGTACAGGGTTTC. It codes for CASSVQGF. The rearrangement uses TRBV2 and TRBJ2-1; a weak D match, TRBD1 (6 bases). The CDR3 loop spans 8 amino acids. In germline, CDR1 is SNHLY, CDR2 FYNNEI.

This clonotype has more than one count but fewer than ten. This chain links TRBV7-2 with TRBJ2-7, with D possibly matching TRBD2 (6 bases). Trimming removed 2 bases from V and 2 bases from J, with 16 bases in between. This CDR3 has 16 amino acids. Germline loops: CDR1 SGHTA, CDR2 FQGNSA. CDR3 region: CASSLSAGTRTYEQYF. CDR3 coding DNA: TGTGCCAGCAGCTTATCAGCGGGTACGAGGACCTACGAGCAGTACTTC.

This clonotype was observed a handful of times. J is TRBJ2-5 and V is TRBV20-1; tentative D call: TRBD1 (6 bases). CDR1 and CDR2 from the germline V gene are DFQATT and SNEGSKA (reference sequence). This CDR3 contains 13 residues. The V and J ends lost 0 bases and 4 bases respectively, with 9 bases between them. The CDR3 nucleotides are TGCAGTGCTAGAGAGGGGACAACAGAGACCCAGTACTTC. Translation gives CSAREGTTETQYF.

CDR3: CATLGANNEKLFF. The CDR3 nucleotides read TGTGCCACCCTCGGGGCTAATAATGAAAAACTGTTTTTT. The chain links TRBV25-1 to TRBJ1-4; D is perhaps TRBD1 (5 bases). The V and J ends lost 10 bases and 4 bases respectively, with 13 bases between them. This CDR3 spans 13 amino acids. Germline V gene lookup returns CDR1 MGHDK and CDR2 SYGVNS.

The J gene is TRBJ1-4, the V gene TRBV29-1; possible D gene TRBD1, 5 bases. Germline V gene sequence: CDR1 SQVTM, CDR2 ANQGSEA. The CDR3 extends over 13 amino acids. CDR3: CSAGGGGHEKLFF. For the CDR3, the DNA is TGCAGTGCCGGGGGTGGAGGGCACGAAAAACTGTTTTTT.

The rearrangement links TRBV12-3 or TRBV12-4 to TRBJ1-5; TRBD1 matches 7 bases. The CDR3 loop spans 14 amino acids. V lost 5 bases to trimming and J lost 11 bases; unmatched junction nucleotides: 12. CDR3 sequence (DNA): TGTGCCAGCAGTCAGAACAGGGGTGGTAGAACCCAGCATTTT. The encoded protein is CASSQNRGGRTQHF.

This rearrangement joins TRBV7-8 to TRBJ1-5; TRBD1 aligns across 9 bases. Trimming removed 6 bases from V and 6 bases from J; junction bases left unmatched: 9. The CDR3 spans 15 residues. CDR1 and CDR2 from the germline V gene are SGHVS and FQNEAQ. CDR3 nucleotide sequence: TGTGCCAGCAGTTCGACAGGGGGAGTGGGTCAGCCCCAGCATTTT. It specifies CASSSTGGVGQPQHF.

For this clonotype: Compared with germline, one end of the junction differs, possibly owing to a read error. The CDR3 loop reads CASSFGTGLLSGANVLAF. CDR3 DNA sequence: TGTGCCAGCAGCTTCGGCACAGGACTCCTCTCTGGGGCCAACGTCCTGGCTTTC. The V and J genes are TRBV7-9 and TRBJ2-6, with D possibly being TRBD1 or TRBD2 (5 bases each). CDR1 and CDR2 from the germline V gene are SEHNR and FQNEAQ (reference sequence). The CDR3 length is 18 residues.

This clonotype appeared a few times. The V call is TRBV6-1, the J call TRBJ1-2; no clear D. V was pared by 7 bases and J by 4 bases, with 16 bases between. CDR3 length: 14 amino acids. The V gene's germline CDR1 is MNHNS and CDR2 SASEGT. This chain's CDR3 is CASKPRAERYGYTF. CDR3 DNA sequence: TGTGCCAGCAAACCTCGGGCAGAACGCTATGGCTACACCTTC.

The chain recombines TRBV20-1 with TRBJ1-1, with 12 positions matching TRBD1. With 4 bases clipped from V and 6 bases from J, the junction kept 12 bases outside the gene matches. CDR1 is DFQATT, CDR2 SNEGSKA, per germline (reference sequence). CDR3 size: 16 residues. The CDR3 region has the DNA TGCAGTGCTAACCATCCCGGGACAGGGGGCGCGTCTGAAGCTTTCTTT. Its protein product is CSANHPGTGGASEAFF.

The chain couples TRBV7-3 to TRBJ1-2; D is undetermined. This CDR3 has 13 residues. The V gene lost 0 bases and the J gene lost 8 bases, with 10 bases spanning the gap. In germline, CDR1 is SGHTA, CDR2 FQGTGA. This CDR3 is CASSLTPQDGYTF. DNA for the CDR3: TGTGCCAGCAGCTTAACCCCTCAAGACGGCTACACCTTC. Complete variable domain (other parts from reference TRBV7-3 and TRBJ1-2): GAGVSQTPSNKVTEKGKYVELRCDPISGHTALYWYRQSLGQGPEFLIYFQGTGAADDSGLPNDRFFAVRPEGSVSTLKIQRTERGDSAVYLCASSLTPQDGYTFGSGTRLTVV.

This clonotype was observed a few times. The chain uses TRBV19 and TRBJ2-7; TRBD1 matches at 7 bases. This CDR3 has 15 residues. The J segment lost 2 bases and the V segment lost 9 bases, leaving 13 bases of the junction unmatched. The V gene's germline CDR1 is LNHDA and CDR2 SQIVND (reference sequence). The CDR3 DNA follows: TGTGCCAGCAGAAGACAGGGCCAGCTCCCCTACGAGCAGTACTTC. Protein: CASRRQGQLPYEQYF.

This clonotype was picked up many times. V and J are TRBV9 and TRBJ1-6; TRBD1 might be the D (5 bases). This CDR3 has 12 amino acids. Germline assignment: CDR1 SGDLS and CDR2 YYNGEE. V lost 5 bases to trimming and J lost 10 bases, with 10 bases between them. As DNA, the CDR3 is TGTGCCAGCAGGCCAGGGTACTCACCCCTCCACTTT. It is translated as CASRPGYSPLHF.

In the case of this clonotype: This could be a read error, since a much larger clone is one nucleotide away. This sequence joins TRBV16 and TRBJ1-2; no clear D gene. The CDR3 totals 12 residues. Germline V CDR1 and CDR2: KGHSY, FQNENV. The CDR3 here is CASGQGLYGYTF. The CDR3 region has the DNA TGTGCCAGCGGCCAAGGGCTCTATGGCTACACCTTC.

The V and J genes are TRBV9 and TRBJ2-1; no definite D call. Trimming shortened V by 4 bases and J by 3 bases, and 17 bases separated the two germline ends. This CDR3 contains 16 residues. Per the germline V gene, CDR1 is SGDLS and CDR2 is YYNGEE. The CDR3 reads CASSLKLGRYYNEQFF. For the CDR3, the DNA is TGTGCCAGCAGCTTAAAGCTCGGACGGTACTACAATGAGCAGTTCTTC.

The gene calls are TRBV19 and TRBJ1-2; no firm D call. V was shortened by 4 bases and J by 0 bases, with 9 bases between the two germline ends. This CDR3 comprises 14 residues. Looked up from germline, CDR1 is LNHDA and CDR2 is SQIVND (reference sequence). The CDR3 nucleotides are TGTGCCAGTAGTACCCGGCCCGCTAACTATGGCTACACCTTC. Protein sequence: CASSTRPANYGYTF.

This clonotype was detected ten times or more. J is TRBJ2-5 and V is TRBV14; D call uncertain. The CDR3 has 14 residues. Germline V gene sequence: CDR1 SGHDN, CDR2 FVKESK. Trimming left V 1 base short and J 5 bases short, with 11 bases between. CDR3 region: CASSQVSTRETQYF. CDR3 nucleotide sequence: TGTGCCAGCAGCCAAGTAAGCACAAGGGAGACCCAGTACTTC.